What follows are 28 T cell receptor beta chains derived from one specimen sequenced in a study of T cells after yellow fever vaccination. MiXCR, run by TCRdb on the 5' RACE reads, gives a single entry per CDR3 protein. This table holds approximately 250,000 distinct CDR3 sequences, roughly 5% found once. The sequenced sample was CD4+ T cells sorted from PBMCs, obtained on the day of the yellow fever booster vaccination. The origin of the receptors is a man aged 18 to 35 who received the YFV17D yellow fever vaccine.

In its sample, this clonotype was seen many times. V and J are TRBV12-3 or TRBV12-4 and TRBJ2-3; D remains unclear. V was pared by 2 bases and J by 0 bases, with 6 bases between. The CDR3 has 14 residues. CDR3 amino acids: CASSLLASTDTQYF. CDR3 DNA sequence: TGTGCCAGCAGTTTACTGGCTAGCACAGATACGCAGTATTTT.

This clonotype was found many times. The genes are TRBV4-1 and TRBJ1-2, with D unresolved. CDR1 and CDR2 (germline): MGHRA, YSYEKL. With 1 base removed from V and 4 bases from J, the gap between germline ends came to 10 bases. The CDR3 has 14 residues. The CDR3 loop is CASSQVKHFYGYTF. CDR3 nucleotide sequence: TGCGCCAGCAGCCAAGTGAAGCATTTCTATGGCTACACCTTC.

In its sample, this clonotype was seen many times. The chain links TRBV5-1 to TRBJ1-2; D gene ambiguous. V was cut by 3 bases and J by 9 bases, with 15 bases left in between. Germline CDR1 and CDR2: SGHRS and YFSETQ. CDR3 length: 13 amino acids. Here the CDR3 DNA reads TGCGCCAGCAGCTCCGATTACCCGGGGAGCTACACCTTC. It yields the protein CASSSDYPGSYTF.

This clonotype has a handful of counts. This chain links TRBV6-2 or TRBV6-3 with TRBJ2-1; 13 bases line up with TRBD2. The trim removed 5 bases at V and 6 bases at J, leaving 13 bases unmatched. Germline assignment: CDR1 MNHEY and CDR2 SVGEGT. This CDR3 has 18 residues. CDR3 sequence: CASSPQPQLAGGLNEQFF. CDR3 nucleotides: TGTGCCAGCAGTCCGCAACCCCAACTAGCGGGGGGGCTCAATGAGCAGTTCTTC.

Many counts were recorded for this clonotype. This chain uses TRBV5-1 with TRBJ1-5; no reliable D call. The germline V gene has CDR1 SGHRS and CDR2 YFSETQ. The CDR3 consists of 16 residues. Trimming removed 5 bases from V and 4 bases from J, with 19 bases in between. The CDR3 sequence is CASRSLRRQRNQPQHF. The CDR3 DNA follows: TGCGCCAGCAGGTCCCTCCGGCGGCAGCGTAATCAGCCCCAGCATTTT.

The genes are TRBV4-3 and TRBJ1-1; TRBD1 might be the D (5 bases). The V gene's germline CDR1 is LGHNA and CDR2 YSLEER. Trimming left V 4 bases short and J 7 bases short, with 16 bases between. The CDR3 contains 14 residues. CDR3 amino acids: CASSLPGTVFEAFF. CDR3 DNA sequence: TGCGCCAGCAGCCTGCCGGGGACCGTTTTTGAAGCTTTCTTT.

The chain's CDR3 is CATSRDQPGAGQPQHF. In nucleotides, the CDR3 is TGTGCCACCAGCAGAGATCAGCCGGGGGCTGGACAGCCCCAGCATTTT. The V gene is TRBV15, the J gene TRBJ1-5; a possible D gene is TRBD1 (6 bases). The germline V and J ends were trimmed by 0 bases and 7 bases, with 16 bases remaining between them. The CDR3 covers 16 residues. The germline V gene has CDR1 LNHNV and CDR2 YYDKDF (reference sequence).

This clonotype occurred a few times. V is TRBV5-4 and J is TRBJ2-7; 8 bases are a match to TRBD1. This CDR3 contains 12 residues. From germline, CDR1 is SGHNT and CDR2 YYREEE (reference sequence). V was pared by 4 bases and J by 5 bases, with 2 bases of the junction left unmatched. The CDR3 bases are TGTGCCAGCAGCGGGACAGGCGACGAGCAGTACTTC. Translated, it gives CASSGTGDEQYF. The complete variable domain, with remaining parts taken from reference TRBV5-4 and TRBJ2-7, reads ETGVTQSPTHLIKTRGQQVTLRCSSQSGHNTVSWYQQALGQGPQFIFQYYREEENGRGNFPPRFSGLQFPNYSSELNVNALELDDSALYLCASSGTGDEQYFGPGTRLTVT.

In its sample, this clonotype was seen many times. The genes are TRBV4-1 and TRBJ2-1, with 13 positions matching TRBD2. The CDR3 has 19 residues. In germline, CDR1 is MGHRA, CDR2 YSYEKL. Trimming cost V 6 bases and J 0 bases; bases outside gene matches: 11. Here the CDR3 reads CASRYKRTSGGSSYNEQFF. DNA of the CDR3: TGCGCCAGCAGATACAAAAGGACTAGCGGGGGCAGCTCCTACAATGAGCAGTTCTTC.

The CDR3 nucleotides are TGTGCCAGCAGCTCCCTAGGGACAGGGGAGGACTATGGCTACACCTTC. It is translated as CASSSLGTGEDYGYTF. The rearrangement links TRBV7-2 to TRBJ1-2; 10 bases align to TRBD1. Trimming removed 4 bases from V and 3 bases from J; junction bases left unmatched: 8. The CDR3 extends over 16 amino acids. Germline V gene sequence: CDR1 SGHTA, CDR2 FQGNSA.

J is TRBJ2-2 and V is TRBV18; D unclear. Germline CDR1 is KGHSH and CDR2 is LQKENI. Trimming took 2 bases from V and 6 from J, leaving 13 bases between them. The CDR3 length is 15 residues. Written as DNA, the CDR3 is TGTGCCAGCTCACCATTGGGAAGAGGTGCCGGGGAGCTGTTTTTT. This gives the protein CASSPLGRGAGELFF.

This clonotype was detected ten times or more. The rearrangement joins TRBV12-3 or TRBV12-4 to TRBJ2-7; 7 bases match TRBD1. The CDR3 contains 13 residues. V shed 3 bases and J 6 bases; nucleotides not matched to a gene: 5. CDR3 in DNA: TGTGCCAGCAGTTTGACAGGGAAGCTCGAGCAGTACTTC. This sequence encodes CASSLTGKLEQYF.

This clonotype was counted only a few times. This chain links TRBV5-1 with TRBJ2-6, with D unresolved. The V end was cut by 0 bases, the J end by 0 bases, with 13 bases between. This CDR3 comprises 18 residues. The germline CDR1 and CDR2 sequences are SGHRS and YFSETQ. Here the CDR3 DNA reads TGCGCCAGCAGCTTGGGTCCAGTTATCAACTCTGGGGCCAACGTCCTGACTTTC. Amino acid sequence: CASSLGPVINSGANVLTF.

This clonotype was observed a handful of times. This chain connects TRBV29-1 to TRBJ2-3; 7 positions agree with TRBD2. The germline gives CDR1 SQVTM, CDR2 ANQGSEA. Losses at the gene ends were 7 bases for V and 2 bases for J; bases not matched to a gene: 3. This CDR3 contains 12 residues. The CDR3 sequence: CSGGGITDTQYF. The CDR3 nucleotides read TGCAGCGGGGGGGGGATCACAGATACGCAGTATTTT.

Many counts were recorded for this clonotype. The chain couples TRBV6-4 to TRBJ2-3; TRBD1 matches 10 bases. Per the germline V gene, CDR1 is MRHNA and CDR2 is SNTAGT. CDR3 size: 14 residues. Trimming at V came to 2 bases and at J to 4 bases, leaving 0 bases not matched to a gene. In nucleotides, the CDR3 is TGTGCCAGCAGTGACGGGACAGGGGCAGATACGCAGTATTTT. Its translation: CASSDGTGADTQYF.

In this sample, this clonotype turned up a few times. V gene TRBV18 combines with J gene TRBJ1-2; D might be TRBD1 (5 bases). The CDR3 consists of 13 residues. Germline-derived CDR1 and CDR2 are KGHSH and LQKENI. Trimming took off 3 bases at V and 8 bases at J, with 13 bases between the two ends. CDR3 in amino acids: CASSPRDYGGYTF. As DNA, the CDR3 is TGTGCCAGCTCACCTCGGGACTATGGGGGCTACACCTTC.

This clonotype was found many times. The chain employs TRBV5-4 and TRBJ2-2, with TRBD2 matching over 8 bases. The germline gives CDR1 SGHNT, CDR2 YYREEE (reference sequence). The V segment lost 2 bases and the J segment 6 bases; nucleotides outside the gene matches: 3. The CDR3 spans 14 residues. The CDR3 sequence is CASSFGGGPGELFF. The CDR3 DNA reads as TGTGCCAGCAGCTTCGGCGGGGGGCCCGGGGAGCTGTTTTTT.

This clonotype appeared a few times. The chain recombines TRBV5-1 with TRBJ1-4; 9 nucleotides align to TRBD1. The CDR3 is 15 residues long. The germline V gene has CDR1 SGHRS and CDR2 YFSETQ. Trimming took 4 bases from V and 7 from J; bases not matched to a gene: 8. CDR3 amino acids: CASSATGGRSEKLFF. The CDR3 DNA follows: TGCGCCAGCAGCGCCACAGGGGGCAGAAGTGAAAAACTGTTTTTT.

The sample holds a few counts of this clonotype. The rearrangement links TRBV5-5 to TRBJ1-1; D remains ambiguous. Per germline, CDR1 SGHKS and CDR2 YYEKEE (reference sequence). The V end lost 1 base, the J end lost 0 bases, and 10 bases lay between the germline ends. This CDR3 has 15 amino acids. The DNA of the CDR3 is TGTGCCAGCAGCTTGTCAGCAGCCCTGAACACTGAAGCTTTCTTT. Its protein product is CASSLSAALNTEAFF.

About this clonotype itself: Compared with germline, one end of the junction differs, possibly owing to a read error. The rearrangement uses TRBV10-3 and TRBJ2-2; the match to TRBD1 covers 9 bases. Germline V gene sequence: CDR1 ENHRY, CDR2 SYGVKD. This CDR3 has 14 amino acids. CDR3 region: CAIAGQGNTGVLFF. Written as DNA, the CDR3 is TGTGCCATCGCCGGACAGGGGAACACCGGGGTGCTGTTTTTT.

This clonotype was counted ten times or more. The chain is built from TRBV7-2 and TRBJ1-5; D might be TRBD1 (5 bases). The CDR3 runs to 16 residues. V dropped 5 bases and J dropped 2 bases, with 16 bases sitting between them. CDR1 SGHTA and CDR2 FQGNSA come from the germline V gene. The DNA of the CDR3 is TGTGCCAGCAGCCCAACTGGGGGTCGAGGCAATCAGCCCCAGCATTTT. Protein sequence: CASSPTGGRGNQPQHF. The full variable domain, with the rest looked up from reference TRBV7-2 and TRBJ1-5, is GAGVSQSPSNKVTEKGKDVELRCDPISGHTALYWYRQSLGQGLEFLIYFQGNSAPDKSGLPSDRFSAERTGGSVSTLTIQRTQQEDSAVYLCASSPTGGRGNQPQHFGDGTRLSIL.

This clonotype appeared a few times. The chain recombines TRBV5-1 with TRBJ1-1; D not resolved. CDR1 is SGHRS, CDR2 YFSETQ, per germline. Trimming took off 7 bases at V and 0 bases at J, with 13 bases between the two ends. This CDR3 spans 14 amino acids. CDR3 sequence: CASRSGRVNTEAFF. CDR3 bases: TGCGCCAGCCGCTCAGGACGTGTGAACACTGAAGCTTTCTTT.

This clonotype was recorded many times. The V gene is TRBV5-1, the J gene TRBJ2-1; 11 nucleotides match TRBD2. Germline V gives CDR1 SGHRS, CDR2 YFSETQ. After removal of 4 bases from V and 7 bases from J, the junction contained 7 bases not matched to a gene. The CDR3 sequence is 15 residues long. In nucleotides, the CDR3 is TGCGCCAGCAGCCCCTCACTAGCGGGGGCAAATGAGCAGTTCTTC. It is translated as CASSPSLAGANEQFF.

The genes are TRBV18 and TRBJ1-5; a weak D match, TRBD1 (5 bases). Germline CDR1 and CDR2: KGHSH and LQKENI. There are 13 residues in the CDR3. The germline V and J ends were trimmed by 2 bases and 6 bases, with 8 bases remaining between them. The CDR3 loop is CASSPSGGQPQHF. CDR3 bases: TGTGCCAGCTCACCATCGGGGGGTCAGCCCCAGCATTTT.

CDR3 nucleotides: TGCGCCAGCAGGTCCCGGGCCACAGATACGCAGTATTTT. Its translation: CASRSRATDTQYF. The chain recombines TRBV5-1 with TRBJ2-3, with no clear D. The CDR3 contains 13 residues. The germline V gene has CDR1 SGHRS and CDR2 YFSETQ. Trimming cost V 5 bases and J 2 bases, with 9 bases left between them.

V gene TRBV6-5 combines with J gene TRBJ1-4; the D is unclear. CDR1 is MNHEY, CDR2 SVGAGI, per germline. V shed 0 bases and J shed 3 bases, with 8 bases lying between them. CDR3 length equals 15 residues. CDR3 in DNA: TGTGCCAGCAGTTACTCGATGGGTGCTAATGAAAAACTGTTTTTT. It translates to CASSYSMGANEKLFF.

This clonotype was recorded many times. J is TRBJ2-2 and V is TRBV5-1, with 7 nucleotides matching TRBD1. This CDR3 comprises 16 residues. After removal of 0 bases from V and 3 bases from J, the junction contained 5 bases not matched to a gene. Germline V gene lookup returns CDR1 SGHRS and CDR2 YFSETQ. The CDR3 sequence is CASSLARDSYTGELFF. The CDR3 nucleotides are TGCGCCAGCAGCTTGGCTCGGGACAGCTACACCGGGGAGCTGTTTTTT.

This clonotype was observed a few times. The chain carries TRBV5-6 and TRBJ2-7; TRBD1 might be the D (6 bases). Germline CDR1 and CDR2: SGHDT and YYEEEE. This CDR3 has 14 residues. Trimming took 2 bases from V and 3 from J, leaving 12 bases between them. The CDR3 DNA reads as TGTGCCAGCAGCTTAGGCAGGGGATACTACGAGCAGTACTTC. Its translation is CASSLGRGYYEQYF. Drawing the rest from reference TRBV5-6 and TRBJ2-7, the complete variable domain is DAGVTQSPTHLIKTRGQQVTLRCSPKSGHDTVSWYQQALGQGPQFIFQYYEEEERQRGNFPDRFSGHQFPNYSSELNVNALLLGDSALYLCASSLGRGYYEQYFGPGTRLTVT.